What follows are 15 T cell receptor beta chains derived from one specimen sequenced in a study of shared clonotypes between healthy human individuals. Assay used: immunoSEQ multiplex PCR; TCRdb lists only in-frame clones, some missing. The table lists approximately 2.1 million clones, 85% to 95% of them singletons, with about 0.39% in the top ten. The sequenced sample consisted of naive CD4+ T cells from PBMCs. Subset in this sample: CD45RA+ positively selected. These receptors came from a young man in good health. Some clones in this sample may be carry-over from other donors' samples.

In regard to this clone: Other DNA sequences in the same sample also yield this CDR3. CDR3 region: CASSLGPTSGANVLTF. The CDR3 DNA sequence: TGCGCCAGCAGCTTGGGGCCGACTTCTGGGGCCAACGTCCTGACTTTC. V is TRBV5-1 and J is TRBJ2-6; D unresolved. The CDR3 is made up of 16 amino acids. Germline loops: CDR1 SGHRS, CDR2 YFSETQ. The ends were cut back, 0 bases at V and 1 base at J, with 8 bases in the middle.

The chain carries TRBV25-1 and TRBJ1-1; D unclear. This CDR3 region has 13 residues. In germline, CDR1 is MGHDK, CDR2 SYGVNS. Trimming removed 3 bases at V and 6 bases at J, with 11 bases between. The CDR3 spells CASSEQVAAEAFF. CDR3 DNA sequence: TGTGCCAGCAGTGAGCAGGTAGCCGCTGAAGCTTTCTTT.

This clone appeared once. V and J are TRBV7-9 and TRBJ2-5, with a tentative D call TRBD1 (5 bases). Germline CDR1 SEHNR, CDR2 FQNEAQ (reference sequence). This CDR3 comprises 14 residues. Deletions cut 6 bases from V and 5 bases from J, with 16 bases between. Here the CDR3 reads CASSSTGVRETQYF. DNA of the CDR3: TGTGCCAGCAGTTCCACAGGCGTCCGGGAGACCCAGTACTTC.

This sequence joins TRBV5-1 and TRBJ2-1, with a weak D call TRBD2 (5 bases). The CDR3 runs 17 residues. V lost 2 bases, J lost 0 bases, and 15 bases lay in between. CDR1 and CDR2 from the germline V gene are SGHRS and YFSETQ. CDR3 DNA sequence: TGCGCCAGCAGCTTACACCTAGCCGCCAGCTCCTACAATGAGCAGTTCTTC. This encodes CASSLHLAASSYNEQFF.

The gene calls are TRBV11-2 and TRBJ2-3; 8 bases fit TRBD1. Germline trimming cut 5 bases from V and 2 bases from J; bases unmatched to any gene: 9. The V gene's germline CDR1 is SGHAT and CDR2 FQNNGV. This CDR3 has 16 residues. The CDR3 sequence: CASSIRQGKVTDTQYF. CDR3 DNA sequence: TGTGCCAGCAGCATCCGACAGGGGAAAGTCACAGATACGCAGTATTTT.

CDR3 sequence (DNA): TGTGCCTGGAAGGGGGCCAGGGGATACTCTGGGGCCAACGTCCTGACTTTC. Translated: CAWKGARGYSGANVLTF. The V gene is TRBV30, the J gene TRBJ2-6, with TRBD1 matching over 7 bases. The ends lost 4 bases at V and 0 bases at J; junction bases unmatched: 9. The CDR3 has 17 amino acids. The germline CDR1 and CDR2 sequences are GTSNPN and SVGIG (reference sequence). The full variable domain, with the rest looked up from reference TRBV30 and TRBJ2-6, is SQTIHQWPATLVQPVGSPLSLECTVEGTSNPNLYWYRQAAGRGLQLLFYSVGIGQISSEVPQNLSASRPQDRQFILSSKKLLLSDSGFYLCAWKGARGYSGANVLTFGAGSRLTVL.

With regard to this clone: This same CDR3 is encoded by further DNA sequences in the sample. The gene calls are TRBV19 and TRBJ2-7, with D possibly being TRBD1 or TRBD2 (5 bases each). CDR1 and CDR2 (germline): LNHDA, SQIVND (reference sequence). V gave up 5 bases and J gave up 2 bases, with 10 bases separating them. This CDR3 has 13 residues. CDR3 DNA sequence: TGTGCCAGTAGTTCGGGACGGGCCTACGAGCAGTACTTC. The encoded protein is CASSSGRAYEQYF. Combining the CDR3 with reference TRBV19 and TRBJ2-7 gives the whole variable domain DGGITQSPKYLFRKEGQNVTLSCEQNLNHDAMYWYRQDPGQGLRLIYYSQIVNDFQKGDIAEGYSVSREKKESFPLTVTSAQKNPTAFYLCASSSGRAYEQYFGPGTRLTVT.

This clone was seen once. The chain uses TRBV5-4 and TRBJ2-6, with TRBD2 matching 11 bases. The J segment lost 0 bases and the V segment lost 4 bases, leaving 6 bases of the junction unmatched. The CDR3 length is 18 residues. Germline V lookup: CDR1 SGHNT, CDR2 YYREEE (reference sequence). CDR3 loop: CASSAGLAASSGANVLTF. The CDR3 bases are TGTGCCAGCAGCGCGGGACTAGCGGCTTCCTCTGGGGCCAACGTCCTGACTTTC.

The chain joins TRBV6-6 to TRBJ2-6; D is unresolved. CDR1 is MNHNY and CDR2 is SVGAGI in the germline V gene (reference sequence). This CDR3 has 15 amino acids. V was pared by 2 bases and J by 2 bases, with 7 bases between. The CDR3 sequence: CASSYESAGANVLTF. The CDR3, as DNA: TGTGCCAGCAGTTACGAGTCGGCTGGGGCCAACGTCCTGACTTTC.

Note on this clone: Other DNA sequences of this sample code for an identical CDR3. J is TRBJ2-1 and V is TRBV7-9; D gene uncertain. Per germline, CDR1 SEHNR and CDR2 FQNEAQ (reference sequence). CDR3 length: 15 residues. The V and J ends lost 2 bases and 0 bases respectively, with 8 bases between them. In nucleotides, the CDR3 is TGTGCCAGCAGCTTACCGGAGAGCTCCTACAATGAGCAGTTCTTC. It encodes CASSLPESSYNEQFF.

The rearrangement uses TRBV5-5 and TRBJ2-5; TRBD1 is a possible D gene (6 bases). V was pared by 4 bases and J by 5 bases, with 27 bases between. The CDR3 has 18 amino acids. Germline V gene data show CDR1 as SGHKS and CDR2 as YYEKEE (reference sequence). The CDR3 DNA is TGTGCCAGCAGCCCCCGGCTCCCTGTGGGACATCGGCAGGAGACCCAGTACTTC. Its translation: CASSPRLPVGHRQETQYF.

The rearrangement uses TRBV7-9 and TRBJ2-3, with D perhaps TRBD2 (6 bases). Trimming stripped 3 bases from V and 1 base from J, with 14 bases between. Looked up from germline, CDR1 is SEHNR and CDR2 is FQNEAQ (reference sequence). The CDR3 has 16 amino acids. The CDR3 DNA is TGTGCCAGCAGCTTTCCCGGGAGCTTCGGCACAGATACGCAGTATTTT. Residues: CASSFPGSFGTDTQYF.

The rearrangement links TRBV7-9 to TRBJ2-1, with D unresolved. This CDR3 has 14 amino acids. The V end was cut by 5 bases, the J end by 2 bases, with 10 bases between. Germline V gives CDR1 SEHNR, CDR2 FQNEAQ (reference sequence). The CDR3 reads CASSGRQPYNEQFF. In nucleotides, the CDR3 is TGTGCCAGCAGCGGACGTCAGCCCTACAATGAGCAGTTCTTC.

The chain recombines TRBV28 with TRBJ1-1; perhaps TRBD1 as D (5 bases). The CDR3 length is 15 residues. Germline lookup yields CDR1 MDHEN and CDR2 SYDVKM. Trimming cost V 1 base and J 4 bases, with 13 bases left between them. CDR3 sequence reads: CASSLLRWGPTEAFF. The CDR3 DNA is TGTGCCAGCAGTTTATTAAGATGGGGACCCACTGAAGCTTTCTTT.

The chain carries TRBV7-2 and TRBJ2-3; D uncertain. The CDR3 has 14 residues. The germline V gene has CDR1 SGHTA and CDR2 FQGNSA. The germline V and J ends were trimmed by 5 bases and 6 bases, with 15 bases remaining between them. The CDR3 reads CASSDGRPADTQYF. CDR3 DNA: TGTGCCAGCAGCGATGGGCGGCCCGCGGATACGCAGTATTTT. The full variable domain, in which reference TRBV7-2 and TRBJ2-3 provide the parts outside the CDR3, is GAGVSQSPSNKVTEKGKDVELRCDPISGHTALYWYRQSLGQGLEFLIYFQGNSAPDKSGLPSDRFSAERTGGSVSTLTIQRTQQEDSAVYLCASSDGRPADTQYFGPGTRLTVL.